This T cell receptor (beta chain) stems from a study of blood T cell repertoires in COVID-19. Whole-study context: There were acute and convalescent COVID-19 samples, and they came from the United States, Italy and Spain. Sources were T cells, B-cell-depleted T cells, or PBMCs; the material itself was cDNA or gDNA.

The CDR3 sequence is 15 residues long. Germline assignment: CDR1 KGHSH and CDR2 LQKENI. Germline trimming cut 4 bases from V and 1 base from J; bases unmatched to any gene: 7. Source study methods: Scientists estimated how many nucleated cells there were by amplifying reference gene primers. This table comes from immunoSEQ multiplex PCR, and its TCRdb copy is limited to in-frame clones, with some not included. V, J and clone size are taken as reported in that table, and D and trimming were inferred from the DNA itself. The sample lists about 45,000 clones; about nine tenths were seen once. The clonotype was recovered from a human donor in a cohort sampled during active COVID-19. The chain carries TRBV18 and TRBJ2-7; 7 bases are shared with TRBD1. The sample consisted of peripheral blood. DNA for the CDR3: TGTGCCAGCTCACAGGGGCAGGGGGTTTCCTACGAGCAGTACTTC. Its translation: CASSQGQGVSYEQYF.